The 30 T cell receptor beta chains below all came from one sample that was sequenced in a study of T-cell memory formation after mild COVID-19. One entry per CDR3 protein results from TCRdb running MiXCR on the 5' RACE reads. Seen here are about 560,000 distinct CDR3 sequences, roughly 17% observed once, and the top ten hold roughly 8%. The sequenced material came from PBMCs or a T cell subset sorted from them (not recorded which). All receptors come from an adult woman who had mild COVID-19 (a few samples of this study predate the infection). Cell type and time point are not known.

The chain carries TRBV6-5 and TRBJ2-7; D might be TRBD1 (7 bases). V lost 5 bases, J lost 0 bases, and 17 bases lay in between. The length of the CDR3 is 16 residues. CDR1 and CDR2 (germline): MNHEY, SVGAGI. The CDR3 nucleotides read TGTGCCAGCAGTGGGGGGACAGTCCAATCCTCCTACGAGCAGTACTTC. It is translated as CASSGGTVQSSYEQYF.

The V call is TRBV20-1, the J call TRBJ2-1; D may be TRBD1 or TRBD2 (5 bases each). CDR3 length: 14 amino acids. CDR1 and CDR2 (germline): DFQATT, SNEGSKA (reference sequence). V dropped 2 bases and J dropped 5 bases, with 13 bases sitting between them. The CDR3 loop reads CSARSGTIDNEQFF. CDR3 in DNA: TGCAGTGCTAGATCCGGGACGATAGACAATGAGCAGTTCTTC.

The chain uses TRBV7-9 and TRBJ2-7, with D perhaps given as TRBD1 or TRBD2 (5 bases each). The V end lost 4 bases, the J end lost 0 bases, and 16 bases lay between the germline ends. This CDR3 spans 16 amino acids. The germline V gene encodes CDR1 SEHNR and CDR2 FQNEAQ (reference sequence). CDR3 DNA sequence: TGTGCCAGCAGCTCAAGGGTCAGGGACCTCTCCTACGAGCAGTACTTC. Protein sequence: CASSSRVRDLSYEQYF.

This clonotype was observed a few times. This chain connects TRBV9 to TRBJ2-1; TRBD1 matches at 8 bases. Germline lookup yields CDR1 SGDLS and CDR2 YYNGEE. J lost 5 bases, V lost 3 bases, and 1 base had no gene match. The CDR3 totals 13 residues. CDR3 nucleotide sequence: TGTGCCAGCAGCGGGGACAGGAACAATGAGCAGTTCTTC. It specifies CASSGDRNNEQFF. The variable domain in full, completed from reference TRBV9 and TRBJ2-1, reads DSGVTQTPKHLITATGQRVTLRCSPRSGDLSVYWYQQSLDQGLQFLIQYYNGEERAKGNILERFSAQQFPDLHSELNLSSLELGDSALYFCASSGDRNNEQFFGPGTRLTVL.

This clonotype was seen a few times. V and J are TRBV7-9 and TRBJ1-2; TRBD1 might be the D (6 bases). Per germline, CDR1 SEHNR and CDR2 FQNEAQ (reference sequence). Deletions cut 0 bases from V and 1 base from J, with 9 bases between. The CDR3 is 15 residues long. This CDR3 reads CASSLAGARNYGYTF. The DNA for the CDR3 is TGTGCCAGCAGCTTAGCGGGGGCCCGTAACTATGGCTACACCTTC.

J is TRBJ2-1 and V is TRBV6-5, with D unresolved. The V and J ends lost 0 bases and 8 bases respectively, with 14 bases between them. The CDR3 totals 15 residues. Germline V gives CDR1 MNHEY, CDR2 SVGAGI. The chain's CDR3 is CASSYSELGRYEQFF. As DNA, the CDR3 is TGTGCCAGCAGTTACTCGGAGCTAGGGCGGTATGAGCAGTTCTTC.

This sequence joins TRBV4-2 and TRBJ1-6; no firm D call. The CDR3 totals 13 residues. Germline V gives CDR1 LGHNA, CDR2 YNFKEQ. V was trimmed by 0 bases and J by 6 bases, leaving 3 bases between them. In DNA form, the CDR3 reads TGTGCCAGCAGCCAAGATGGTAATTCACCCCTCCACTTT. Its protein is CASSQDGNSPLHF.

This clonotype was recorded a few times. V is TRBV7-9 and J is TRBJ2-5, with 8 bases identical to TRBD1. The CDR3 runs to 15 residues. The ends lost 1 base at V and 3 bases at J; junction bases unmatched: 4. The germline CDR1 and CDR2 sequences are SEHNR and FQNEAQ (reference sequence). The CDR3 nucleotides read TGTGCCAGCAGCTTAGAGCGGACAGGGAAAGAGACCCAGTACTTC. This gives the protein CASSLERTGKETQYF. The full variable domain, with the rest looked up from reference TRBV7-9 and TRBJ2-5, is DTGVSQNPRHKITKRGQNVTFRCDPISEHNRLYWYRQTLGQGPEFLTYFQNEAQLEKSRLLSDRFSAERPKGSFSTLEIQRTEQGDSAMYLCASSLERTGKETQYFGPGTRLLVL.

The chain recombines TRBV27 with TRBJ2-7; unclear D gene. CDR3 length equals 13 residues. Between the trimmed V and J ends, which lost 3 bases and 4 bases, there was a span of 10 bases. Germline CDR1 is MNHEY and CDR2 is SMNVEV (reference sequence). The CDR3 sequence: CASSFSEAYEQYF. CDR3 DNA: TGTGCCAGCAGTTTCAGCGAGGCGTACGAGCAGTACTTC.

This clonotype was detected a few times. The chain recombines TRBV30 with TRBJ2-7; D possibly uses TRBD1 or TRBD2 (5 bases each). In germline, CDR1 is GTSNPN, CDR2 SVGIG (reference sequence). The CDR3 runs to 13 residues. V lost 2 bases, J lost 5 bases, and 13 bases lay in between. CDR3 protein: CAWSKGSGHEQYF. The DNA for the CDR3 is TGTGCCTGGAGTAAGGGGTCGGGGCACGAGCAGTACTTC.

This clonotype was recorded a few times. The chain links TRBV7-8 to TRBJ2-3; 7 nucleotides match TRBD2. V lost 5 bases, J lost 0 bases, and 11 bases stayed unmatched. Germline V lookup: CDR1 SGHVS, CDR2 FQNEAQ. This CDR3 has 17 amino acids. CDR3 nucleotides: TGTGCCAGCAGCCCACGTAGGCTAGCGGTTAGCACAGATACGCAGTATTTT. Encoded protein: CASSPRRLAVSTDTQYF.

The V gene is TRBV10-3, the J gene TRBJ1-5; 11 nucleotides line up with TRBD1. The V gene end was trimmed by 10 bases and the J gene end by 4 bases; junction bases not matched to a gene: 6. The CDR3 is made up of 14 amino acids. The germline CDR1 and CDR2 sequences are ENHRY and SYGVKD. The CDR3 sequence: CATRTGGGNQPQHF. CDR3 coding DNA: TGTGCCACCCGGACAGGGGGCGGGAATCAGCCCCAGCATTTT.

DNA for the CDR3: TGTGCCACCAGCACCTCCAGGGGCCGGACCACGGACAATGAGCAGTTCTTC. Translating it yields CATSTSRGRTTDNEQFF. The chain is built from TRBV15 and TRBJ2-1, with D perhaps TRBD1 (6 bases). V shed 4 bases and J shed 5 bases, with 21 bases lying between them. Germline CDR1 LNHNV, CDR2 YYDKDF (reference sequence). This CDR3 contains 17 residues.

CDR3: CASSLDRRTNEKLFF. CDR3 nucleotide sequence: TGTGCCAGCAGCTTAGATAGAAGAACTAATGAAAAACTGTTTTTT. The gene calls are TRBV7-2 and TRBJ1-4; D is unclear. CDR1 is SGHTA, CDR2 FQGNSA, per germline. The V and J ends lost 1 base and 1 base respectively, with 7 bases between them. The CDR3 spans 15 residues.

This chain joins TRBV29-1 and TRBJ2-7; 8 bases map to TRBD1. After removal of 1 base from V and 2 bases from J, the junction contained 4 bases not matched to a gene. CDR3 size: 14 residues. Per germline, CDR1 SQVTM and CDR2 ANQGSEA. CDR3 coding DNA: TGCAGCGTTGAAGGCTTGACAGGGGCCTACGAGCAGTACTTC. This sequence encodes CSVEGLTGAYEQYF.

This clonotype showed up just a few times. J is TRBJ2-3 and V is TRBV6-6; possible D gene TRBD1, 5 bases. This CDR3 is built from 13 residues. Germline CDR1 and CDR2: MNHNY and SVGAGI (reference sequence). The V end lost 2 bases, the J end lost 4 bases, and 7 bases lay between the germline ends. In DNA, the CDR3 is TGTGCCAGCAGTTACGAAGGGGCAGATACGCAGTATTTT. Protein sequence: CASSYEGADTQYF.

The sample holds many counts of this clonotype. The genes are TRBV7-9 and TRBJ1-6; D remains ambiguous. This CDR3 region has 17 residues. V lost 6 bases and J lost 1, with 16 bases in between. Germline V lookup: CDR1 SEHNR, CDR2 FQNEAQ (reference sequence). In DNA form, the CDR3 reads TGTGCCAGCAGTTCGGACCGAAAGACGTCCTATAATTCACCCCTCCACTTT. Translated: CASSSDRKTSYNSPLHF.

The chain has TRBV5-1 and TRBJ2-3; no definite D call. CDR3 size: 13 residues. V lost 4 bases and J 4 bases, leaving 10 bases between the germline ends. Germline assignment: CDR1 SGHRS and CDR2 YFSETQ. The CDR3 nucleotides read TGCGCCAGCAGCCCGTTTGAGCCAGATACGCAGTATTTT. Encoded protein: CASSPFEPDTQYF.

This chain links TRBV7-6 with TRBJ2-1; a weak D match, TRBD2 (6 bases). Trimming took 4 bases from V and 1 from J, leaving 20 bases between them. The germline V gene encodes CDR1 SGHVS and CDR2 FNYEAQ. This CDR3 region has 18 residues. CDR3 residues: CASSSGGGRPISYNEQFF. The CDR3 coding sequence is TGTGCCAGCAGCTCCGGGGGAGGACGGCCGATATCCTACAATGAGCAGTTCTTC. Full variable domain (missing parts from reference TRBV7-6 and TRBJ2-1): GAGVSQSPRYKVTKRGQDVALRCDPISGHVSLYWYRQALGQGPEFLTYFNYEAQQDKSGLPNDRFSAERPEGSISTLTIQRTEQRDSAMYRCASSSGGGRPISYNEQFFGPGTRLTVL.

The chain links TRBV5-1 to TRBJ2-2; possible D gene TRBD2, 5 bases. The CDR3 is 17 residues long. Germline values: CDR1 SGHRS, CDR2 YFSETQ. The ends were cut back, 3 bases at V and 1 base at J, with 16 bases in the middle. The CDR3 loop reads CASSSTRTPRNTGELFF. As DNA, the CDR3 is TGCGCCAGCAGCTCCACCAGGACTCCTAGGAACACCGGGGAGCTGTTTTTT.

The table lists this clonotype with a few counts. The chain employs TRBV6-1 and TRBJ1-1; D is possibly TRBD1 (6 bases). V was trimmed by 0 bases and J by 1 base, leaving 12 bases between them. Germline CDR1 reads MNHNS; CDR2 reads SASEGT. The CDR3 is made up of 16 amino acids. The CDR3 loop is CASSEALGQWNTEAFF. The CDR3 DNA reads TGTGCCAGCAGTGAAGCGCTTGGACAGTGGAACACTGAAGCTTTCTTT.

This chain links TRBV5-1 with TRBJ2-7; 9 bases fit TRBD1. The CDR3 is 21 residues long. J was trimmed by 0 bases and V by 3 bases; bases with no gene match: 22. Germline V lookup: CDR1 SGHRS, CDR2 YFSETQ. The DNA of the CDR3 is TGCGCCAGCAGCTCCCCCGAACTCGGACAGGGGACGGTGCTGGGCTCCTACGAGCAGTACTTC. It specifies CASSSPELGQGTVLGSYEQYF.

This clonotype has a handful of counts. The chain carries TRBV15 and TRBJ2-7, with 7 bases that match TRBD2. The junction had 4 bases not matched to a gene; V was cut back by 0 bases and J by 5 bases. Germline CDR1 reads LNHNV; CDR2 reads YYDKDF (reference sequence). The CDR3 totals 14 residues. The CDR3, as DNA: TGTGCCACCAGCAGAGAGCGGGAGAGGGACGAGCAGTACTTC. Amino acid sequence: CATSRERERDEQYF.

Comments on this clonotype: This likely comes from a read error, as the CDR3 has no conserved phenylalanine or tryptophan at its end. V and J are TRBV6-6 and TRBJ2-5, with a weak D call TRBD2 (7 bases). Trimming cost V 4 bases and J 1 base, with 16 bases left between them. Per the germline V gene, CDR1 is MNHNY and CDR2 is SVGAGI (reference sequence). CDR3 length: 16 amino acids. The CDR3 sequence: CASSSRGAWGQETQYL. Written as DNA, the CDR3 is TGTGCCAGCAGTTCTCGGGGGGCGTGGGGCCAAGAGACCCAGTACTTA.

The chain joins TRBV27 to TRBJ1-6; D remains unclear. Germline V gene data show CDR1 as MNHEY and CDR2 as SMNVEV (reference sequence). CDR3 length: 15 residues. Trimming removed 4 bases from V and 8 bases from J, with 15 bases in between. The CDR3 DNA sequence: TGTGCCAGCAGTTCGCGGACCGGCGGTTATTCACCCCTCCACTTT. The encoded protein is CASSSRTGGYSPLHF.

The table lists this clonotype with many counts. The chain uses TRBV20-1 and TRBJ1-2; a weak D match, TRBD1 (5 bases). V lost 8 bases, J lost 6 bases, and 22 bases lay in between. The CDR3 consists of 14 residues. CDR1 DFQATT and CDR2 SNEGSKA come from the germline V gene (reference sequence). Here the CDR3 reads CSPTLGQGVNGYTF. CDR3 in DNA: TGCAGTCCGACCCTGGGGCAGGGAGTCAATGGCTACACCTTC.

The V and J genes are TRBV5-6 and TRBJ2-1, with D perhaps matching TRBD1 (6 bases). The CDR3 extends over 14 amino acids. V was shortened by 4 bases and J by 16 bases, with 24 bases between the two germline ends. CDR1 and CDR2 (germline): SGHDT, YYEEEE. The CDR3 DNA reads as TGTGCCAGCAGCCCGGGCCCCTTGGTGGGGGCTCCCTTCTTC. Translated: CASSPGPLVGAPFF.

This clonotype was observed a few times. The chain links TRBV15 to TRBJ2-1, with 9 positions matching TRBD2. The ends lost 0 bases at V and 8 bases at J; junction bases unmatched: 5. The CDR3 loop spans 15 amino acids. Germline V gene data show CDR1 as LNHNV and CDR2 as YYDKDF (reference sequence). The CDR3 region is CATSRDVAGVDEQFF. For the CDR3, the DNA is TGTGCCACCAGCAGAGATGTAGCGGGAGTTGATGAGCAGTTCTTC.

This rearrangement joins TRBV20-1 to TRBJ2-7, with 8 bases identical to TRBD2. This CDR3 has 14 amino acids. CDR1 and CDR2 from the germline V gene are DFQATT and SNEGSKA (reference sequence). The junction had 4 bases not matched to a gene; V was cut back by 3 bases and J by 0 bases. DNA of the CDR3: TGCAGTGCTAGTGCGGGAGGCATCTCCTACGAGCAGTACTTC. Translation gives CSASAGGISYEQYF.

The chain is built from TRBV15 and TRBJ1-4; D may be TRBD1 (6 bases). CDR1 is LNHNV and CDR2 is YYDKDF in the germline V gene (reference sequence). The CDR3 totals 15 residues. Between the trimmed V and J ends, which lost 3 bases and 5 bases, there was a span of 13 bases. The CDR3 DNA reads TGTGCCACCAGCAGTGGCCGGGACAACAATGAAAAACTGTTTTTT. It yields the protein CATSSGRDNNEKLFF.